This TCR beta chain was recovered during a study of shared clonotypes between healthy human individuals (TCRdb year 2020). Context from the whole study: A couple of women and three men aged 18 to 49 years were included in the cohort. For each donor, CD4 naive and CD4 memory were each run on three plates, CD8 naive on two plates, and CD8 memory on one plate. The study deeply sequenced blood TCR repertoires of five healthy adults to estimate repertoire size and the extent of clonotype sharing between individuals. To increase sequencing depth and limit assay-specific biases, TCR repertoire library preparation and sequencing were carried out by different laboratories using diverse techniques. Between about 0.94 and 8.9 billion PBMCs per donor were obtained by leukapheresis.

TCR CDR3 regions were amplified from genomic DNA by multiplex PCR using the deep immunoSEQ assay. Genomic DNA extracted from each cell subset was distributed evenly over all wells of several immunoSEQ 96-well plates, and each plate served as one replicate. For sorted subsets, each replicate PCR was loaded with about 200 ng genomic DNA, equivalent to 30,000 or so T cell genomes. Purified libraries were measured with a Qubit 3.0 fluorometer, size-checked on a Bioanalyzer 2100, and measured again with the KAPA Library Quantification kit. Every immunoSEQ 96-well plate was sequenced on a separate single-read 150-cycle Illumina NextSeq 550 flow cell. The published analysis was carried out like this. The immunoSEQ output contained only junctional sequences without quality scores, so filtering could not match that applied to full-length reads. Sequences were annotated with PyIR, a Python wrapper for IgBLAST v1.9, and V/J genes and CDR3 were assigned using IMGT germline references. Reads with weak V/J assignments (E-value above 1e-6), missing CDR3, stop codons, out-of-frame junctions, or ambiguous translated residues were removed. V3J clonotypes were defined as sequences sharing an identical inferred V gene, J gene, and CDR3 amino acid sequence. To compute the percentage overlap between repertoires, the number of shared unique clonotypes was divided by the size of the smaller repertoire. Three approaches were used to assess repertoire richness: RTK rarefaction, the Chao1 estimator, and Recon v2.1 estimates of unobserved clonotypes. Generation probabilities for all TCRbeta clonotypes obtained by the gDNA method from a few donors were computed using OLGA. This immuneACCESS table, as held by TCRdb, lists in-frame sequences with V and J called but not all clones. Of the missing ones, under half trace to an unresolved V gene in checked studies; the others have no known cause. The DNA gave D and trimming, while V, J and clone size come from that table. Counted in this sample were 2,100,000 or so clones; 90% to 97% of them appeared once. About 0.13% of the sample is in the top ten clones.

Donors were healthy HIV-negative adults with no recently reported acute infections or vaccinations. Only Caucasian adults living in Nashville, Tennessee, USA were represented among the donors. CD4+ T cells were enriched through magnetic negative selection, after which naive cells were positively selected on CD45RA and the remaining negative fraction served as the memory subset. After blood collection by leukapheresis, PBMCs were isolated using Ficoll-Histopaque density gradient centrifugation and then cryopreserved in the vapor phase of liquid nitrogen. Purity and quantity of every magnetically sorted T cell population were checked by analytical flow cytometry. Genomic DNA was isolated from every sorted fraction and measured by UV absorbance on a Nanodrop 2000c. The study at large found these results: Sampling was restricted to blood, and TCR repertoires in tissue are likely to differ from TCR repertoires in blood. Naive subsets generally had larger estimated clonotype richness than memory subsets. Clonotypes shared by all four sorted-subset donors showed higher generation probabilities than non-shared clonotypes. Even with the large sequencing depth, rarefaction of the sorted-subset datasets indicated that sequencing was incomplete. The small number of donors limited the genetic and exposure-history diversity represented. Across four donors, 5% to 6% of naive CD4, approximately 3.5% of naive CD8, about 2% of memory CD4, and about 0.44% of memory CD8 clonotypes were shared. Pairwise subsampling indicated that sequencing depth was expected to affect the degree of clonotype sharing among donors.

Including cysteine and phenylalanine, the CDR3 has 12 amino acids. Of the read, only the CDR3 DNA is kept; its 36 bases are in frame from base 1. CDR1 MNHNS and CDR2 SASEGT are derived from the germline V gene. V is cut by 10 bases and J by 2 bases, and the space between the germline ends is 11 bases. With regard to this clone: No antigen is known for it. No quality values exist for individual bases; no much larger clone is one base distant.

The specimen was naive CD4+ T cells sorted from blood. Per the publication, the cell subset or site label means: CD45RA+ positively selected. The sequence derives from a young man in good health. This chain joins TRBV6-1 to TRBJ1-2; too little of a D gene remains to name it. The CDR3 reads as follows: CATGEGNYGYTF. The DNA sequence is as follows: TGTGCCACCGGGGAAGGCAACTATGGCTACACCTTC.